This T cell receptor (beta chain) was obtained from a study of T cell clonotyping in hematopoietic cell transplantation. Findings of the study overall: At the given depth, recipient repertoires were over 95% de novo clonotypes. No sorting was done, leaving CD4 and CD8 contributions mixed.

V lost 4 bases and J lost 7, with 11 bases in between. Looked up from germline, CDR1 is SGHAT and CDR2 is FQNNGV. CDR3 size: 13 residues. With respect to this clone: Antigen unknown.

Using immunoSEQ multiplex PCR, the repertoire was profiled, and TCRdb retains in-frame clones only, with some absent. The sample includes around 2,700 clones, approximately 84% of them seen just once. The source is a male patient between 55 and 70 years old who had an allogeneic stem cell transplant, so T cells may come from the graft donor. Some clones in this sample may be carry-over from other donors' samples. This specimen consisted of peripheral blood mononuclear cells, obtained 30 days after allogeneic stem cell transplant. This rearrangement joins TRBV11-2 to TRBJ1-5; TRBD1 might be the D (5 bases). The DNA of the CDR3 is TGTGCCAGCAGCTACGGGGGGGGGCAGCCCCAGCATTTT. This sequence encodes CASSYGGGQPQHF.